This is a list of T cell receptor beta chains from one sample in a study of OX40 agonist ivuxolimab in advanced cancers. Measured with immunoSEQ multiplex PCR; TCRdb has only the in-frame clones, and not every one. Altogether 72,000 or so clones are present, approximately 86% being singletons, with the ten largest covering 1.3%. Sequenced here: CD4+ or CD8+ T cells sorted from blood, sampled in a trial of the OX40 agonist ivuxolimab. Receptors originate from an adult with an advanced solid tumor such as melanoma, head and neck, liver or kidney cancer. The CDR3 runs from the conserved cysteine through the conserved F or W. D genes are given only for firm matches. Some rows mark clone size as missing; the rest say once, few, many or name a class of expanded clone.

abundance: -
d_gene: -
len: 13
j_gene: TRBJ2-5
v_gene: TRBV5-3
CDR3aa: CARSFGVRETQYF
CDR3nt: TGTGCCAGAAGCTTCGGAGTAAGGGAGACCCAGTACTTC

abundance: -
d_gene: -
len: 14
j_gene: TRBJ1-1
v_gene: TRBV5-5
CDR3aa: CASSLWGRVSEAFF
CDR3nt: TGTGCCAGCAGCTTGTGGGGCAGGGTGTCTGAAGCTTTCTTT

abundance: -
d_gene: -
len: 15
j_gene: TRBJ2-1
v_gene: TRBV2
CDR3aa: CASSDSYRRYNEQFF
CDR3nt: TGTGCCAGCAGTGATAGTTACAGGCGTTACAATGAGCAGTTCTTC

abundance: -
d_gene: -
len: 16
j_gene: TRBJ1-5
v_gene: TRBV19
CDR3aa: CASSIDSQGLNQPQHF
CDR3nt: TGTGCCAGTAGTATAGATAGCCAGGGTCTGAATCAGCCCCAGCATTTT

abundance: -
d_gene: -
len: 12
j_gene: TRBJ1-2
v_gene: TRBV10-2
CDR3aa: CASSEGGYGYTF
CDR3nt: TGCGCCAGCAGTGAGGGTGGCTATGGCTACACCTTC

abundance: -
d_gene: -
len: 13
j_gene: TRBJ1-1
v_gene: TRBV18
CDR3aa: CASSGRGNTEAFF
CDR3nt: TGTGCCAGCTCAGGTCGGGGGAACACTGAAGCTTTCTTT

abundance: -
d_gene: -
len: 15
j_gene: TRBJ2-3
v_gene: TRBV11-2
CDR3aa: CASSSGTYSTDTQYF
CDR3nt: TGTGCCAGCAGCTCGGGGACCTACAGCACAGATACGCAGTATTTT

abundance: -
d_gene: TRBD1
len: 12
j_gene: TRBJ2-7
v_gene: TRBV25-1
CDR3aa: CASRQTGGEQYF
CDR3nt: TGTGCCAGCAGGCAAACAGGGGGTGAGCAGTACTTC

abundance: -
d_gene: -
len: 10
j_gene: TRBJ2-7
v_gene: TRBV6-1
CDR3aa: CASTSYEQYF
CDR3nt: TGTGCCAGCACGTCCTACGAGCAGTACTTC

abundance: -
d_gene: TRBD1
len: 16
j_gene: TRBJ1-4
v_gene: TRBV28
CDR3aa: CASSSGQAATNEKLFF
CDR3nt: TGTGCCAGCAGTTCCGGACAGGCCGCAACTAATGAAAAACTGTTTTTT

abundance: -
d_gene: -
len: 14
j_gene: TRBJ2-7
v_gene: TRBV10-1
CDR3aa: CASSEGGGVYEQYF
CDR3nt: TGCGCCAGCAGTGAAGGTGGTGGAGTATACGAGCAGTACTTC

abundance: -
d_gene: -
len: 15
j_gene: TRBJ2-5
v_gene: TRBV4-1
CDR3aa: CASSQARDSQETQYF
CDR3nt: TGCGCCAGCAGCCAAGCCCGTGACAGTCAAGAGACCCAGTACTTC

abundance: once
d_gene: -
len: 17
j_gene: TRBJ2-1
v_gene: TRBV18
CDR3aa: CASSPPGGGGVYNEQFF
CDR3nt: TGTGCCAGCTCACCACCAGGTGGCGGGGGCGTTTACAATGAGCAGTTCTTC

abundance: -
d_gene: -
len: 10
j_gene: TRBJ1-2
v_gene: TRBV30
CDR3aa: CAWGRYGYTF
CDR3nt: TGTGCCTGGGGACGCTATGGCTACACCTTC

abundance: -
d_gene: TRBD1
len: 14
j_gene: TRBJ2-1
v_gene: TRBV7-3
CDR3aa: CASSSQGSYNEQFF
CDR3nt: TGTGCCAGCAGCTCACAGGGGTCCTACAATGAGCAGTTCTTC

abundance: -
d_gene: TRBD2
len: 17
j_gene: TRBJ2-1
v_gene: TRBV19
CDR3aa: CATRPLTSGASYNEQFF
CDR3nt: TGTGCCACACGACCCCTGACTAGCGGAGCCTCCTACAATGAGCAGTTCTTC

abundance: -
d_gene: TRBD2
len: 15
j_gene: TRBJ2-7
v_gene: TRBV6-6
CDR3aa: CASRTTSGRSYEQYF
CDR3nt: TGTGCCAGCAGAACGACTAGCGGGAGGTCGTACGAGCAGTACTTC

abundance: few
d_gene: TRBD2
len: 15
j_gene: TRBJ2-7
v_gene: TRBV6-5
CDR3aa: CASSYSGAGAYEQYF
CDR3nt: TGTGCCAGCAGTTACTCAGGAGCGGGAGCCTACGAGCAGTACTTC

abundance: -
d_gene: -
len: 15
j_gene: TRBJ2-1
v_gene: TRBV19
CDR3aa: CASSKGRAAVYEQFF
CDR3nt: TGTGCCAGTAGCAAGGGGCGGGCGGCGGTCTATGAGCAGTTCTTC

abundance: -
d_gene: -
len: 14
j_gene: TRBJ2-3
v_gene: TRBV7-3
CDR3aa: CASSLSGAKDTQYF
CDR3nt: TGTGCCAGCAGCTTATCGGGGGCCAAAGATACGCAGTATTTT

abundance: -
d_gene: -
len: 11
j_gene: TRBJ1-2
v_gene: TRBV28
CDR3aa: CASSGIYGYTF
CDR3nt: TGTGCCTCGTCGGGGATCTATGGCTACACCTTC

abundance: -
d_gene: TRBD2
len: 15
j_gene: TRBJ2-3
v_gene: TRBV5-1
CDR3aa: CASSLELADTDTQYF
CDR3nt: TGCGCCAGCAGCTTGGAACTAGCGGACACAGATACGCAGTATTTT

abundance: -
d_gene: -
len: 13
j_gene: TRBJ1-4
v_gene: TRBV2
CDR3aa: CASRGSTNEKLFF
CDR3nt: TGTGCCAGCCGGGGTTCAACTAATGAAAAACTGTTTTTT

abundance: -
d_gene: -
len: 14
j_gene: TRBJ1-1
v_gene: TRBV5-1
CDR3aa: CASSQGVGNTEAFF
CDR3nt: TGCGCCAGCTCACAGGGAGTAGGGAACACTGAAGCTTTCTTT

abundance: -
d_gene: TRBD1
len: 18
j_gene: TRBJ1-4
v_gene: TRBV28
CDR3aa: CASSLLGTGGTTNEKLFF
CDR3nt: TGTGCCAGCAGTTTACTCGGGACAGGGGGAACAACTAATGAAAAACTGTTTTTT

abundance: once
d_gene: TRBD1
len: 16
j_gene: TRBJ1-4
v_gene: TRBV6-1
CDR3aa: CASSATGTGGNEKLFF
CDR3nt: TGTGCCAGCAGTGCCACGGGGACAGGGGGGAATGAAAAACTGTTTTTT

abundance: once
d_gene: TRBD2
len: 17
j_gene: TRBJ2-3
v_gene: TRBV7-6
CDR3aa: CASSQGLAGGLPDTQYF
CDR3nt: TGTGCCAGCAGCCAGGGACTAGCGGGAGGGTTGCCAGATACGCAGTATTTT